This TCR beta chain emerged from a study of cytomegalovirus exposure and HLA in healthy donors. Overall study findings and caveats: Altogether, 164 TCR beta chains were recorded as cytomegalovirus-associated. HLA restriction was apparent for most CMV-associated TCR beta chains in a later analysis. When presence/absence was analysed, sequencing depth was taken to be roughly uniform across donors.

PCR amplification relied on 60 Vbeta primers (plus 13 Jbeta primers). Assay used: immunoSEQ multiplex PCR; TCRdb lists only in-frame clones, some missing. The sample lists under 200,000 clones; roughly 80% were seen once. On this clone: What it recognizes is unknown.

The V gene's germline CDR1 is SQVTM and CDR2 ANQGSEA. The CDR3 totals 10 residues. The germline V and J ends were trimmed by 6 bases and 8 bases, with 8 bases remaining between them. The TCR originated in a girl aged 2-10 years in good health and CMV-seropositive. The sample was PBMCs. The chain recombines TRBV29-1 with TRBJ2-1, with TRBD1 as a possible D gene (6 bases). The CDR3 sequence: CSVHRDEQFF. CDR3 DNA sequence: TGCAGCGTCCACAGGGATGAGCAGTTCTTC.